One T cell receptor beta chain is described in this entry. What it recognizes is unknown. A single base separates this from a much larger clone, so it may be a read error. Between the trimmed V and J ends, which lost 4 bases and 9 bases, there was a span of 18 bases. CDR1 and CDR2 (germline): SGHAT, FQNNGV. This CDR3 spans 14 amino acids. This specimen comes from a study of post-analysis software for immune sequencing data. Overall study findings and caveats: The study found TRBV5-6, TRBV5-1 and TRBV20-1 among about five TRBV segments more frequent in patients than controls.

Researchers reported that TCR beta cDNA libraries carried unique molecular identifiers. From roughly 1 to 10 million T cells, hundreds of thousands of cDNA molecules were obtained. TCRdb used MiXCR to reprocess the PCR reads, holding one entry per CDR3 protein. Of hundreds of thousands of distinct CDR3 sequences in the sample, 39% were seen once. The source of this sequence is a girl aged 2 to 10 with multiple sclerosis. The sequenced sample was blood. This rearrangement joins TRBV11-2 to TRBJ2-5; possible D gene TRBD1, 6 bases. The CDR3: CASSSRTAEEAQYF. DNA of the CDR3: TGTGCCAGCAGCTCTCGGACAGCTGAGGAGGCCCAGTACTTC.